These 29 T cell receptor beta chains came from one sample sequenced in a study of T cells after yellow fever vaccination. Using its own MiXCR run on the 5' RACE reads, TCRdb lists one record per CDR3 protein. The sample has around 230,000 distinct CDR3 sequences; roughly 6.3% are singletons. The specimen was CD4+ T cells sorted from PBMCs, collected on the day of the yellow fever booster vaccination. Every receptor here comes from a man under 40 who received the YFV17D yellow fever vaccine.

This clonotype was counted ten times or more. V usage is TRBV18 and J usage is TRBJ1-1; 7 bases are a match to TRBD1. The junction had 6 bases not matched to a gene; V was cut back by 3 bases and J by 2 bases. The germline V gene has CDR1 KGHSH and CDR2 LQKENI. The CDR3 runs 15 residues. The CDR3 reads CASSPGTAGNTEAFF. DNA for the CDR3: TGTGCCAGCTCACCGGGGACAGCGGGAAACACTGAAGCTTTCTTT. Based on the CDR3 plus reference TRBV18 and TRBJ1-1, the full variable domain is NAGVMQNPRHLVRRRGQEARLRCSPMKGHSHVYWYRQLPEEGLKFMVYLQKENIIDESGMPKERFSAEFPKEGPSILRIQQVVRGDSAAYFCASSPGTAGNTEAFFGQGTRLTVV.

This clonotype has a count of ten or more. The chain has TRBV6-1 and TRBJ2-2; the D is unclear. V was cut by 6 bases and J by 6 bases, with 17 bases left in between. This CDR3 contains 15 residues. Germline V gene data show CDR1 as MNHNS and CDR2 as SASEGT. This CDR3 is CASSLRKSSPGELFF. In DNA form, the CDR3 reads TGTGCCAGCAGCCTACGGAAGAGTTCCCCCGGGGAGCTGTTTTTT.

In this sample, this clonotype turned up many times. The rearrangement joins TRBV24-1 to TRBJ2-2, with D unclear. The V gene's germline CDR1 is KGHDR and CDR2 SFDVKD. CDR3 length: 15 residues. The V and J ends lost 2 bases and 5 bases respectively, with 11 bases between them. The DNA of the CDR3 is TGTGCCACCAGTGATTCTACAAAAGTTACCGGGGAGCTGTTTTTT. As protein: CATSDSTKVTGELFF.

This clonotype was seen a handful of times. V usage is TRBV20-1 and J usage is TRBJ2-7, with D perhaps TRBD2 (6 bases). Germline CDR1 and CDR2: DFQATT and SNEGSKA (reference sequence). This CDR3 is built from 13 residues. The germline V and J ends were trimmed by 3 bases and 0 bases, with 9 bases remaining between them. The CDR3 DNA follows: TGCAGTGCTAGCGGGAGCTACTCCTACGAGCAGTACTTC. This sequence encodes CSASGSYSYEQYF.

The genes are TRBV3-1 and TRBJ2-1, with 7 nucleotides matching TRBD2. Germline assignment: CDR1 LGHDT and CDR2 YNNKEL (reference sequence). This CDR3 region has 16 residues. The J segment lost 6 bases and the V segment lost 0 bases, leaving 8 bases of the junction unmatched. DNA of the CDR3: TGTGCCAGCAGCCAAGATCCAGCGGGACCCCTCAATGAGCAGTTCTTC. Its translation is CASSQDPAGPLNEQFF.

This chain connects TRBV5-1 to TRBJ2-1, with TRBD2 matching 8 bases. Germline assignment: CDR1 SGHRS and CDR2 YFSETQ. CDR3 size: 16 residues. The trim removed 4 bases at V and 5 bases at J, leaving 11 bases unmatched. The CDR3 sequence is CASSRGELAGHNEQFF. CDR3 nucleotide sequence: TGCGCCAGCAGCCGGGGGGAGCTAGCGGGCCACAATGAGCAGTTCTTC.

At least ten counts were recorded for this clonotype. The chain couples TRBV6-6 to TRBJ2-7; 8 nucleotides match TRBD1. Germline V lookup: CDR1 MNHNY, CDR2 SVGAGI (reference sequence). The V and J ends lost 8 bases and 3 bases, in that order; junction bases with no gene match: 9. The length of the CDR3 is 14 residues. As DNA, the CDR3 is TGTGCCAGCGCGCTATCGGGACAGGTCTACGAGCAGTACTTC. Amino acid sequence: CASALSGQVYEQYF.

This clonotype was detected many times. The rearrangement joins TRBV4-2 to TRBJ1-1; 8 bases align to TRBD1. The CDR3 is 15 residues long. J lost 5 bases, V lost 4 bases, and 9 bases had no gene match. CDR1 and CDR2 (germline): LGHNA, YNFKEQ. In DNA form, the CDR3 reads TGTGCCAGCAGCCCGGACAGGGCCGGTGGTACTGAAGCTTTCTTT. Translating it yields CASSPDRAGGTEAFF.

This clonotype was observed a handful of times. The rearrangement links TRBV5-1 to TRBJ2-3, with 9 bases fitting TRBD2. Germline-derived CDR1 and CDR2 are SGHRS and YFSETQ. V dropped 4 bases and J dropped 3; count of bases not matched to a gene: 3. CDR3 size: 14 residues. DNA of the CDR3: TGCGCCAGCAGCGCGGGAGGGGATACAGATACGCAGTATTTT. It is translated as CASSAGGDTDTQYF. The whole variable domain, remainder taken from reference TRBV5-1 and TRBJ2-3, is KAGVTQTPRYLIKTRGQQVTLSCSPISGHRSVSWYQQTPGQGLQFLFEYFSETQRNKGNFPGRFSGRQFSNSRSEMNVSTLELGDSALYLCASSAGGDTDTQYFGPGTRLTVL.

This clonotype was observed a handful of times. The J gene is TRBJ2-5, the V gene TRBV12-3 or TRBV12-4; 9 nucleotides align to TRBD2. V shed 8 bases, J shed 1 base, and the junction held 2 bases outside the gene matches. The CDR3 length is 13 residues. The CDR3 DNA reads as TGTGCCAGCTTGACTAGCGGCCAAGAGACCCAGTACTTC. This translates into CASLTSGQETQYF.

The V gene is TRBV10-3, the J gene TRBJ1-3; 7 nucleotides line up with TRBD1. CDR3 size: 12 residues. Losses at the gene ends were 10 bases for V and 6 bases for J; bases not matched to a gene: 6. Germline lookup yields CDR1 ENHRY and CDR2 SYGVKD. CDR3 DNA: TGTGCCACCGCGGGACAGATAAACACCATATATTTT. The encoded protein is CATAGQINTIYF.

CDR3 sequence reads: CASSHVGLAGETQYF. The CDR3 nucleotides read TGCGCCAGCAGCCATGTAGGACTAGCGGGAGAGACCCAGTACTTC. This chain links TRBV4-3 with TRBJ2-5, with TRBD2 identical over 11 bases. The V gene's germline CDR1 is LGHNA and CDR2 YSLEER. Trimming took 3 bases from V and 4 from J; bases not matched to a gene: 4. The CDR3 contains 15 residues.

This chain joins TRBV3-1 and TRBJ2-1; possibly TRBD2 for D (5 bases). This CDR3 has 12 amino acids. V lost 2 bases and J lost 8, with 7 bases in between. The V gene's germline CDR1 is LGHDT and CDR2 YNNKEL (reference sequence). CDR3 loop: CASSQIAYEQFF. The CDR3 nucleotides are TGTGCCAGCAGCCAAATAGCGTATGAGCAGTTCTTC.

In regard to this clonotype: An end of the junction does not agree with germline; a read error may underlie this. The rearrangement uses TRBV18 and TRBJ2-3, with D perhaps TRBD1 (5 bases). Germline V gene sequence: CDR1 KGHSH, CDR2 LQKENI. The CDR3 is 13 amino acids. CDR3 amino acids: CATTRGKTDMQYF. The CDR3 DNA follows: TGTGCCACAACAAGGGGCAAAACAGATATGCAGTATTTT.

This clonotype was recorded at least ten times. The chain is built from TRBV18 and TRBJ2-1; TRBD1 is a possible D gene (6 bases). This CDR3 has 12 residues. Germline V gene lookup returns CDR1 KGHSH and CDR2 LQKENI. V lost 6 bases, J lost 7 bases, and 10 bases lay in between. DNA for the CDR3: TGTGCCAGCTCCTTGGACAGTAATGAGCAGTTCTTC. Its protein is CASSLDSNEQFF.

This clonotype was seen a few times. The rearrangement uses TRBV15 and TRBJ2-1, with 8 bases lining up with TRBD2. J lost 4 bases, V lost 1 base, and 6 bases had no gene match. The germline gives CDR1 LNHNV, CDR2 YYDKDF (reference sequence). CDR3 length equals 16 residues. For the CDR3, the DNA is TGTGCCACCAGCAGAGTGGGACTAGGCTCTTACAATGAGCAGTTCTTC. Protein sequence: CATSRVGLGSYNEQFF.

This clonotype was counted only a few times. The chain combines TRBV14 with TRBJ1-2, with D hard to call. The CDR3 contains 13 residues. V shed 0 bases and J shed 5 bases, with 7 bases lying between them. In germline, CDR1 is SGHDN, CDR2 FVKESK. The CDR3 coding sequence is TGTGCCAGCAGCCAAGAACTGGAGTATGGCTACACCTTC. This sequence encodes CASSQELEYGYTF.

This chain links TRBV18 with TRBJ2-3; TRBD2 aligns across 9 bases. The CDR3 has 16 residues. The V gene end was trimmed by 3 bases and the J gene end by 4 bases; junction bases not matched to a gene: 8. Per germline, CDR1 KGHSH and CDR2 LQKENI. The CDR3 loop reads CASSPPGLAVSDTQYF. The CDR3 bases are TGTGCCAGCTCACCGCCGGGACTAGCCGTGTCAGATACGCAGTATTTT.

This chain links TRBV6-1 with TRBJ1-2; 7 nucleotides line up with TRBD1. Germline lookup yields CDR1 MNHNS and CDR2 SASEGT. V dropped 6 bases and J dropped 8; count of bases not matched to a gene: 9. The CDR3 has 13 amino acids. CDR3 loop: CASRETGKGGYTF. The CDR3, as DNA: TGTGCCAGCAGGGAGACAGGGAAGGGGGGCTACACCTTC.

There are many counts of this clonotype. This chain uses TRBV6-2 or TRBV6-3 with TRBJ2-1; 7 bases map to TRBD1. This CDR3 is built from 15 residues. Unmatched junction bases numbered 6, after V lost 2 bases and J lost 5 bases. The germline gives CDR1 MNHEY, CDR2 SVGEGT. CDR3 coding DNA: TGTGCCAGCAGTTACATAGACAGGGACGACAATGAGCAGTTCTTC. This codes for CASSYIDRDDNEQFF.

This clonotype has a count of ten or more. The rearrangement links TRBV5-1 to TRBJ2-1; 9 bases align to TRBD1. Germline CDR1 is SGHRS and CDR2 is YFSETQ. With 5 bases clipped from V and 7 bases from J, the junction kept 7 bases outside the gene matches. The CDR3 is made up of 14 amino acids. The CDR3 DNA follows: TGCGCCAGCAGATGGGGGACAGGGAAGAATGAGCAGTTCTTC. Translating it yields CASRWGTGKNEQFF.

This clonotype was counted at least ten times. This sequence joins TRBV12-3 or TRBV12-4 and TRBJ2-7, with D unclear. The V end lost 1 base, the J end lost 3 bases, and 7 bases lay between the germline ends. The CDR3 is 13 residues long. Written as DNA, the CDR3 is TGTGCCAGCAGTTTAGTAGGACGCTACGAGCAGTACTTC. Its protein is CASSLVGRYEQYF.

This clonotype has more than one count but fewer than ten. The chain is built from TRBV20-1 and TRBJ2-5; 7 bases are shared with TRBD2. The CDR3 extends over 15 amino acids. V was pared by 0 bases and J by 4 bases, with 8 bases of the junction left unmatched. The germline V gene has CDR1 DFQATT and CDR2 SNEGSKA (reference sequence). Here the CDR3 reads CSARDRWLAGETQYF. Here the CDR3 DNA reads TGCAGTGCTAGAGACCGGTGGTTAGCGGGAGAGACCCAGTACTTC.

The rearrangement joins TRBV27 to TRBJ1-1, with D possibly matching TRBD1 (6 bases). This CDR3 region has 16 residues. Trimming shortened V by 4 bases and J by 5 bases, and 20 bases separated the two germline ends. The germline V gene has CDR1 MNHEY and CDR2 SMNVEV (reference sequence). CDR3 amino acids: CASSYKSSRGRTEAFF. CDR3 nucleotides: TGTGCCAGCAGTTACAAATCAAGCAGGGGCAGAACTGAAGCTTTCTTT.

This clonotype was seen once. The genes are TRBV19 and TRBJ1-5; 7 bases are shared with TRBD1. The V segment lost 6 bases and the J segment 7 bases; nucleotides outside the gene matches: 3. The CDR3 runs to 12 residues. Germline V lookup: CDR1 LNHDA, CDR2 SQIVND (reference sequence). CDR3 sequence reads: CASRQGKQPQHF. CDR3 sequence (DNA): TGTGCCAGTAGACAGGGGAAGCAGCCCCAGCATTTT.

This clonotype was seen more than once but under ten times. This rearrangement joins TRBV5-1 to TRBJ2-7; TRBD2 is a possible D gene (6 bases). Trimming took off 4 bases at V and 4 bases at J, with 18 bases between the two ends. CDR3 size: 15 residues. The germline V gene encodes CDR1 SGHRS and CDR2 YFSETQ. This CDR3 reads CASSALSAGSYEQYF. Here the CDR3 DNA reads TGCGCCAGCAGCGCTCTCTCTGCGGGATCATACGAGCAGTACTTC.

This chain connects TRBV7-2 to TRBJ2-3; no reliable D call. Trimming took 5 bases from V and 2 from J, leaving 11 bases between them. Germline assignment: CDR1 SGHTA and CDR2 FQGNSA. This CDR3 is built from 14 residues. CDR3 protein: CASSRVRATDTQYF. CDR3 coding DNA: TGTGCCAGCAGCAGAGTCAGAGCCACAGATACGCAGTATTTT. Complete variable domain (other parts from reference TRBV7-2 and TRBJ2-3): GAGVSQSPSNKVTEKGKDVELRCDPISGHTALYWYRQSLGQGLEFLIYFQGNSAPDKSGLPSDRFSAERTGGSVSTLTIQRTQQEDSAVYLCASSRVRATDTQYFGPGTRLTVL.

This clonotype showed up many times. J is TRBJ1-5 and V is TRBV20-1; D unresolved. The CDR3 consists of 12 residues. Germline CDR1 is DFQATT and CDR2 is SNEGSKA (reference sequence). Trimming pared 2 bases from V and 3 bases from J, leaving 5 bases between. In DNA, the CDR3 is TGCAGTGCTAGACAGTCCAATCAGCCCCAGCATTTT. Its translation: CSARQSNQPQHF.

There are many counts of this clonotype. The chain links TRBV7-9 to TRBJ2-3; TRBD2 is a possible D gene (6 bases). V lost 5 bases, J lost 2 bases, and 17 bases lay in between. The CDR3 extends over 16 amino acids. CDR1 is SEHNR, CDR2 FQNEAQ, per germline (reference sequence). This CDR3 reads CASSPGETRFTDTQYF. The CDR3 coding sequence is TGTGCCAGCAGCCCCGGAGAGACTAGGTTCACAGATACGCAGTATTTT.